What follows are 22 T cell receptor beta chains derived from one specimen sequenced in a study of regulatory T cells in long-lasting Graves disease. With iRepertoire HTBI primers and Arm-PCR of CDR3 regions, TCR beta libraries were built. TCRdb re-analysed the multiplex PCR reads in MiXCR, keeping a single row per CDR3 protein. The sample lists fewer than 400,000 distinct CDR3 sequences, around a fifth occurring once. Documented time point: persistent/refractory GD, antithyroid drugs over 5 years with positive TRAb. Extracted PBMC RNA gave rise to the TCR library. The specimen comprised peripheral blood mononuclear cells (PBMCs), sampled when the disease was refractory, from a patient treated with antithyroid drugs. These receptors were obtained from a female donor with Graves disease.

The chain links TRBV20-1 to TRBJ2-7; maybe TRBD1 (6 bases). V lost 5 bases to trimming and J lost 0 bases, with 11 bases between them. The CDR3 is 13 residues long. In germline, CDR1 is DFQATT, CDR2 SNEGSKA (reference sequence). The CDR3 reads CSALTGISYEQYF. Here the CDR3 DNA reads TGCAGTGCTTTGACAGGAATCTCCTACGAGCAGTACTTC.

V gene TRBV6-4 combines with J gene TRBJ1-5, with a weak D call TRBD1 (5 bases). The germline CDR1 and CDR2 sequences are MRHNA and SNTAGT. The CDR3 runs 14 residues. V was clipped by 2 bases and J by 4 bases, with 9 bases between them. This CDR3 is CASSDQTENQPQHF. DNA of the CDR3: TGTGCCAGCAGTGACCAGACAGAGAATCAGCCCCAGCATTTT.

This clonotype came up many times. The chain uses TRBV10-3 and TRBJ1-2, with D tentatively TRBD1 (6 bases). Deletions cut 6 bases from V and 2 bases from J, with 13 bases between. This CDR3 is 14 amino acids long. Germline loops: CDR1 ENHRY, CDR2 SYGVKD. The CDR3 sequence: CAIRPRDTNYGYTF. CDR3 in DNA: TGTGCCATCAGACCCCGGGACACCAACTATGGCTACACCTTC.

The V call is TRBV6-1, the J call TRBJ1-1; D call uncertain. Germline V lookup: CDR1 MNHNS, CDR2 SASEGT. V lost 7 bases and J lost 4, with 13 bases in between. The CDR3 runs to 13 residues. The CDR3 protein is CASTLGGSTEAFF. The CDR3 DNA is TGTGCCAGCACCCTAGGAGGGAGCACTGAAGCTTTCTTT.

This clonotype was counted once. A much larger clonotype is one base distant, so this may be a read error. The chain joins TRBV11-3 to TRBJ1-2; maybe TRBD1 (5 bases). Germline V lookup: CDR1 SGHNT, CDR2 YENEEA. Trimming shortened V by 5 bases and J by 4 bases, and 17 bases separated the two germline ends. The CDR3 is 15 residues long. The CDR3 loop reads CASSPRGNSIYGYTF. The CDR3 coding sequence is TGTGCCAGCAGCCCCCGGGGCAATTCGATCTATGGCTACACCTTC.

This clonotype was detected only once. The chain couples TRBV28 to TRBJ2-1; D unresolved. The germline V gene encodes CDR1 MDHEN and CDR2 SYDVKM. The CDR3 has 16 amino acids. Trimming took 0 bases from V and 6 from J, leaving 15 bases between them. This CDR3 is CASSLWAEPVGNEQFF. The CDR3 nucleotides read TGTGCCAGCAGTTTATGGGCGGAACCCGTCGGCAATGAGCAGTTCTTC.

This sequence joins TRBV6-1 and TRBJ1-6; 7 bases line up with TRBD1. The CDR3 has 14 amino acids. The germline CDR1 and CDR2 sequences are MNHNS and SASEGT. J lost 8 bases, V lost 6 bases, and 7 bases had no gene match. CDR3 sequence: CASRSQGQDSPLHF. The CDR3 coding sequence is TGTGCCAGCAGATCACAGGGGCAGGATTCACCCCTCCACTTT.

This clonotype was seen more than once but under ten times. The V gene is TRBV6-5, the J gene TRBJ2-7; D might be TRBD1 (6 bases). Trimming left V 4 bases short and J 4 bases short, with 11 bases between. Germline V CDR1 and CDR2: MNHEY, SVGAGI. This CDR3 has 13 amino acids. In nucleotides, the CDR3 is TGTGCCAGCAGTTCTACAGGGCCGTACGAGCAGTACTTC. Translating gives CASSSTGPYEQYF.

This clonotype has a handful of counts. The genes are TRBV19 and TRBJ1-5; 7 positions agree with TRBD1. V lost 7 bases, J lost 7 bases, and 7 bases stayed unmatched. CDR1 LNHDA and CDR2 SQIVND come from the germline V gene (reference sequence). This CDR3 has 13 residues. CDR3 protein: CASTYRGEQPQHF. In nucleotides, the CDR3 is TGTGCCAGTACCTACAGGGGCGAACAGCCCCAGCATTTT. The entire variable domain, with the rest obtained from reference TRBV19 and TRBJ1-5, is as follows: DGGITQSPKYLFRKEGQNVTLSCEQNLNHDAMYWYRQDPGQGLRLIYYSQIVNDFQKGDIAEGYSVSREKKESFPLTVTSAQKNPTAFYLCASTYRGEQPQHFGDGTRLSIL.

The V and J genes are TRBV19 and TRBJ1-1; weak D call: TRBD1 (5 bases). Trimming removed 6 bases from V and 1 base from J, with 12 bases in between. There are 14 residues in the CDR3. CDR1 and CDR2 from the germline V gene are LNHDA and SQIVND (reference sequence). The CDR3 coding sequence is TGTGCCAGTAGAGGACACCCGCCGAACACTGAAGCTTTCTTT. Protein sequence: CASRGHPPNTEAFF.

This clonotype was detected many times. The gene calls are TRBV11-1 and TRBJ2-5; D perhaps matches TRBD2 (6 bases). This CDR3 contains 14 residues. Germline values: CDR1 SGHAT, CDR2 FQDESV (reference sequence). Trimming cost V 6 bases and J 5 bases, with 16 bases left between them. CDR3: CASSSGPEGETQYF. CDR3 coding DNA: TGTGCCAGCAGTTCGGGTCCGGAGGGGGAGACCCAGTACTTC.

There are many counts of this clonotype. The rearrangement uses TRBV7-2 and TRBJ2-2, with D possibly TRBD1 on 6 matching bases. CDR3 length equals 14 residues. Trimming stripped 3 bases from V and 5 bases from J, with 10 bases between. Germline V gene data show CDR1 as SGHTA and CDR2 as FQGNSA. The CDR3 region is CASSLRGGTGELFF. The CDR3 nucleotides read TGTGCCAGCAGCTTGAGAGGGGGTACCGGGGAGCTGTTTTTT.

In its sample, this clonotype was seen many times. This chain uses TRBV28 with TRBJ2-7; D perhaps matches TRBD1 (6 bases). Germline CDR1 MDHEN, CDR2 SYDVKM. CDR3 size: 14 residues. The V end was cut by 5 bases, the J end by 0 bases, with 11 bases between. CDR3 sequence: CASSPRQDSYEQYF. The CDR3 region has the DNA TGTGCCAGCAGTCCCCGACAGGACTCCTACGAGCAGTACTTC.

This clonotype was found many times. The chain combines TRBV28 with TRBJ1-2; 7 bases align to TRBD1. Trimming took 8 bases from V and 1 from J; bases not matched to a gene: 7. This CDR3 contains 14 residues. The germline CDR1 and CDR2 sequences are MDHEN and SYDVKM. In nucleotides, the CDR3 is TGTGCCAGCGGATCCGGGACAGTTAACTATGGCTACACCTTC. Its protein is CASGSGTVNYGYTF.

The rearrangement links TRBV5-1 to TRBJ2-1; either TRBD1 or TRBD2 may supply D (5 bases each). This CDR3 is 15 amino acids long. CDR1 is SGHRS and CDR2 is YFSETQ in the germline V gene. Trimming took off 0 bases at V and 4 bases at J, with 11 bases between the two ends. The CDR3 coding sequence is TGCGCCAGCAGCTTGGCCTTGGGGGTATACAATGAGCAGTTCTTC. Protein product: CASSLALGVYNEQFF. The whole variable domain, filled in from reference TRBV5-1 and TRBJ2-1, reads KAGVTQTPRYLIKTRGQQVTLSCSPISGHRSVSWYQQTPGQGLQFLFEYFSETQRNKGNFPGRFSGRQFSNSRSEMNVSTLELGDSALYLCASSLALGVYNEQFFGPGTRLTVL.

This clonotype was detected a few times. V and J are TRBV7-9 and TRBJ1-5; D possibly corresponds to TRBD1 (6 bases). This CDR3 comprises 14 residues. CDR1 and CDR2 from the germline V gene are SEHNR and FQNEAQ (reference sequence). Trimming removed 5 bases at V and 7 bases at J, with 15 bases between. CDR3: CASSPGVDGQPQHF. CDR3 nucleotide sequence: TGTGCCAGCAGCCCAGGGGTGGACGGGCAGCCCCAGCATTTT.

This clonotype was recorded many times. The chain carries TRBV24-1 and TRBJ1-3; D remains unclear. Germline V gives CDR1 KGHDR, CDR2 SFDVKD. Trimming removed 0 bases at V and 2 bases at J, with 19 bases between. This CDR3 is built from 19 residues. The CDR3: CATSDLRSELRGAGNTIYF. In DNA, the CDR3 is TGTGCCACCAGTGATTTGAGGTCGGAACTACGTGGGGCTGGAAACACCATATATTTT.

This clonotype was detected only a few times. The J gene is TRBJ1-6, the V gene TRBV4-1, with TRBD1 matching over 7 bases. The CDR3 spans 15 residues. In germline, CDR1 is MGHRA, CDR2 YSYEKL. The V gene end was trimmed by 0 bases and the J gene end by 9 bases; junction bases not matched to a gene: 5. CDR3 residues: CASSQETGQSSPLHF. CDR3 nucleotide sequence: TGCGCCAGCAGCCAAGAAACGGGACAGTCTTCACCCCTCCACTTT.

This clonotype came up a few times. V and J are TRBV18 and TRBJ1-1; tentatively, D is TRBD1 (6 bases). V was cut by 5 bases and J by 1 base, with 11 bases left in between. This CDR3 has 14 amino acids. Germline V CDR1 and CDR2: KGHSH, LQKENI. CDR3 residues: CASSALGGNTEAFF. The CDR3 DNA reads as TGTGCCAGCTCAGCGTTAGGGGGGAACACTGAAGCTTTCTTT.

This clonotype was picked up many times. The chain recombines TRBV12-3 or TRBV12-4 with TRBJ1-2; the D gene is possibly TRBD1 (6 bases). The V and J ends lost 5 bases and 2 bases respectively, with 18 bases between them. There are 16 residues in the CDR3. CDR3 sequence: CASSVRPGGPNYGYTF. The CDR3 nucleotides read TGTGCCAGCAGTGTGAGGCCCGGGGGGCCAAACTATGGCTACACCTTC.

The CDR3: CASSLDIFNSPLHF. The CDR3 nucleotides read TGTGCCAGCAGCTTGGACATTTTTAATTCACCCCTCCACTTT. The chain combines TRBV13 with TRBJ1-6, with D possibly being TRBD1 (5 bases). CDR1 and CDR2 (germline): PRHDT, FYEKMQ (reference sequence). This CDR3 has 14 amino acids. Trimming left V 3 bases short and J 6 bases short, with 9 bases between.

In this sample, this clonotype turned up many times. The chain joins TRBV6-5 to TRBJ1-1; D unclear. Germline-derived CDR1 and CDR2 are MNHEY and SVGAGI. The CDR3 has 13 residues. Trimming took 0 bases from V and 9 from J, leaving 11 bases between them. CDR3 coding DNA: TGTGCCAGCAGTTACTCGGAGGGCAGAAAAGCTTTCTTT. Translated, it gives CASSYSEGRKAFF.